The T cell receptor beta chain under discussion was sequenced for a study of Graves' ophthalmopathy and Graves' hyperthyroidism. Study-wide context: Peripheral blood was obtained at first diagnosis, ahead of any treatment. Regarding the study as a whole: Separation of ophthalmopathy from stable hyperthyroidism was achieved by a 13-signature model, at about 89% sensitivity and roughly 81% specificity.

Comment on this clonotype: Its antigen is still unknown.

Transcripts of RNA were the source for amplifying TCR beta CDR3 regions. Following a first-round RT-PCR that used HTBI primers, a second-round multiplex PCR was carried out. TCRdb ran MiXCR on the multiplex PCR reads and lists one entry per CDR3 protein. Seen here are about 240,000 distinct CDR3 sequences, 40% to 50% observed once, and the top ten hold about 45%. PBMCs were obtained from about 10 ml of fresh peripheral blood. This receptor was identified in an adult man with Graves' ophthalmopathy. The sequenced sample consisted of peripheral blood.

CDR3 protein: CSARTSDRAGDETQYF. CDR3 nucleotide sequence: TGCAGTGCTAGGACGTCAGACAGGGCAGGGGACGAGACCCAGTACTTC. V and J are TRBV20-1 and TRBJ2-5; 7 bases are a match to TRBD1. The CDR3 has 16 residues. J was trimmed by 5 bases and V by 3 bases; bases with no gene match: 15. Germline assignment: CDR1 DFQATT and CDR2 SNEGSKA (reference sequence).